Each of the 15 T cell receptor beta chains below was sequenced from the same sample in a study of vaccination and CD4 T cells after COVID-19. Researchers used the Oncomine TCR Beta short-read assay to sequence DNA from cultured CD4+ T cells. Using its own MiXCR run on the PCR reads, TCRdb lists one record per CDR3 protein. The profile shows roughly 9,600 distinct CDR3 sequences, 26% of them singletons. The treatment was: roughly 10-day PBMC culture with coronavirus spike peptide pools or control peptides (ViraFEST assay). These receptors are not linked to any known antigen. The sequencing here drew on CD4+ T cells from blood, cultured in vitro, taken after SARS-CoV-2 vaccination. These receptors were taken from a human donor who had recovered from COVID-19.

The V call is TRBV6-5, the J call TRBJ2-3; D remains unclear. Trimming shortened V by 2 bases and J by 5 bases, and 14 bases separated the two germline ends. Germline V gives CDR1 MNHEY, CDR2 SVGAGI. The CDR3 sequence is 15 residues long. The chain's CDR3 is CASSYTLSPGDTQYF. The DNA for the CDR3 is TGTGCCAGCAGTTACACTCTGTCCCCAGGAGATACGCAGTATTTT.

The chain carries TRBV28 and TRBJ2-7; D gene uncertain. V was cut by 1 base and J by 3 bases, with 4 bases left in between. This CDR3 has 12 residues. Germline CDR1 is MDHEN and CDR2 is SYDVKM. The CDR3 nucleotides read TGTGCCAGCAGTTTATTGATCTACGAGCAGTACTTC. Translation gives CASSLLIYEQYF.

The CDR3 coding sequence is TGTGCCAGCAGTGGGGGACAGACTAACTATGGCTACACCTTC. This gives the protein CASSGGQTNYGYTF. This rearrangement joins TRBV6-1 to TRBJ1-2, with 7 nucleotides matching TRBD1. This CDR3 has 14 amino acids. With V trimmed by 4 bases and J by 0 bases, 2 bases remained unmatched. Per germline, CDR1 MNHNS and CDR2 SASEGT.

The rearrangement links TRBV7-9 to TRBJ1-1, with D possibly matching TRBD1 (5 bases). Trimming shortened V by 7 bases and J by 6 bases, and 15 bases separated the two germline ends. This CDR3 region has 13 residues. CDR1 SEHNR and CDR2 FQNEAQ come from the germline V gene (reference sequence). In nucleotides, the CDR3 is TGTGCCAGCATCCATAAGACAGACGCTGAAGCTTTCTTT. Its translation: CASIHKTDAEAFF.

This clonotype appeared a few times. The J gene is TRBJ2-5, the V gene TRBV7-8, with 10 bases fitting TRBD1. Trimming took 2 bases from V and 5 from J; bases not matched to a gene: 14. Germline lookup yields CDR1 SGHVS and CDR2 FQNEAQ. The CDR3 length is 18 residues. The CDR3 DNA reads as TGTGCCAGCAGCTTACCCCCCTTCCGGGACAGGGGACCGGAGACCCAGTACTTC. Protein sequence: CASSLPPFRDRGPETQYF.

The CDR3 region has the DNA TGTGCCAGCCGGCAGGGCAGAAAGGATTATCAGCCCCAGCATTTT. Protein sequence: CASRQGRKDYQPQHF. This chain connects TRBV27 to TRBJ1-5; perhaps TRBD1 as D (5 bases). The CDR3 sequence is 15 residues long. The ends were cut back, 8 bases at V and 5 bases at J, with 19 bases in the middle. The germline V gene has CDR1 MNHEY and CDR2 SMNVEV (reference sequence).

This clonotype is categorized as medium-sized (0.01 to 0.1%). This rearrangement joins TRBV20-1 to TRBJ2-5, with D unclear. This CDR3 is built from 12 residues. V was trimmed by 5 bases and J by 7 bases, leaving 14 bases between them. Germline V gives CDR1 DFQATT, CDR2 SNEGSKA (reference sequence). CDR3 residues: CSASPSVGTQYF. CDR3 nucleotides: TGCAGTGCTTCCCCATCCGTGGGGACCCAGTACTTC.

This clonotype was picked up a small number of times. This chain connects TRBV7-6 to TRBJ2-3, with a possible D match to TRBD2 (6 bases). The CDR3 loop spans 14 amino acids. The germline V gene has CDR1 SGHVS and CDR2 FNYEAQ. V was shortened by 3 bases and J by 4 bases, with 11 bases between the two germline ends. CDR3 DNA: TGTGCCAGCAGCTTGGTCGGGAGTGCAGATACGCAGTATTTT. It specifies CASSLVGSADTQYF. The complete variable domain, with remaining parts taken from reference TRBV7-6 and TRBJ2-3, reads GAGVSQSPRYKVTKRGQDVALRCDPISGHVSLYWYRQALGQGPEFLTYFNYEAQQDKSGLPNDRFSAERPEGSISTLTIQRTEQRDSAMYRCASSLVGSADTQYFGPGTRLTVL.

In regard to this clonotype: It may be a read error: a sequence one base away is much more abundant. The V and J genes are TRBV20-1 and TRBJ1-2; D unresolved. The CDR3 extends over 12 amino acids. CDR1 DFQATT and CDR2 SNEGSKA come from the germline V gene (reference sequence). The CDR3 DNA follows: TGCAGTGCCCCATCTCAGGTCGGTGGCTACGCCTTC. Translated: CSAPSQVGGYAF.

Sample share makes this clonotype medium-sized. The chain recombines TRBV7-2 with TRBJ2-3; TRBD2 is a possible D gene (5 bases). The CDR3 length is 13 residues. V was clipped by 0 bases and J by 5 bases, with 6 bases between them. Germline lookup yields CDR1 SGHTA and CDR2 FQGNSA. The CDR3 region has the DNA TGTGCCAGCAGCTTAGCGGCGGGAGATACGCAGTATTTT. Its protein product is CASSLAAGDTQYF.

The chain employs TRBV7-2 and TRBJ2-1; TRBD2 matches at 11 bases. V shed 4 bases and J 5 bases; nucleotides not matched to a gene: 4. This CDR3 is 15 amino acids long. CDR1 and CDR2 (germline): SGHTA, FQGNSA. The CDR3 DNA sequence: TGTGCCAGCAGCTCACTAGCGGGAGCAAACAATGAGCAGTTCTTC. It encodes CASSSLAGANNEQFF.

This clonotype occurred a few times. V and J are TRBV27 and TRBJ1-5; TRBD1 is a possible D gene (5 bases). V was pared by 4 bases and J by 3 bases, with 19 bases between. The germline V gene has CDR1 MNHEY and CDR2 SMNVEV (reference sequence). The length of the CDR3 is 17 residues. The CDR3 DNA is TGTGCCAGCAGTTCATTACCTCGGGGACGCCACAATCAGCCCCAGCATTTT. Amino acids: CASSSLPRGRHNQPQHF.

The rearrangement links TRBV20-1 to TRBJ2-2, with D perhaps TRBD2 (5 bases). The ends were cut back, 6 bases at V and 4 bases at J, with 15 bases in the middle. Germline-derived CDR1 and CDR2 are DFQATT and SNEGSKA (reference sequence). The length of the CDR3 is 14 residues. The CDR3 sequence: CSALRRTGTGELFF. Here the CDR3 DNA reads TGCAGTGCCCTGAGGAGGACGGGCACCGGGGAGCTGTTTTTT.

This clonotype occurred once. The V gene is TRBV19, the J gene TRBJ2-1, with 12 bases matching TRBD2. Per the germline V gene, CDR1 is LNHDA and CDR2 is SQIVND (reference sequence). With V trimmed by 1 base and J by 7 bases, 8 bases remained unmatched. CDR3 length: 17 amino acids. The CDR3 reads CASSIGVLAGGWNEQFF. The CDR3 DNA reads as TGTGCCAGTAGTATAGGGGTGCTAGCGGGAGGGTGGAATGAGCAGTTCTTC.

The genes are TRBV28 and TRBJ2-7; D may be TRBD2 (6 bases). V lost 7 bases to trimming and J lost 4 bases, with 17 bases between them. The CDR3 runs 14 residues. Germline V gene sequence: CDR1 MDHEN, CDR2 SYDVKM. This CDR3 is CASNLSGYEYEQYF. For the CDR3, the DNA is TGTGCCAGCAACCTTAGCGGTTATGAGTACGAGCAGTACTTC.